This T cell receptor beta chain was found in a study of metastatic and nonmetastatic thyroid tumors. TCRdb re-processed the PCR reads through MiXCR. The profile shows about 20,000 clones, about 11% of them singletons. This clone was counted at least ten times. The sample holds other DNA sequences that translate to the same CDR3. CDR1 and CDR2 from the germline V gene are SQVTM and ANQGSEA. The CDR3 has 15 amino acids. Trimming took 0 bases from V and 8 from J; bases not matched to a gene: 3. The entire patient cohort was treatment-naive prior to thyroid surgery. The source is a female donor with papillary thyroid cancer or a benign thyroid nodule (not recorded which). Some clones in this sample may be carry-over from other donors' samples. Sequencing was carried out using blood. The chain carries TRBV29-1 and TRBJ2-1, with 14 bases aligning to TRBD2. DNA for the CDR3: TGCAGCGTTGAAGATCCGGGACTAGCGGGAGATGAGCAGTTCTTC. It encodes CSVEDPGLAGDEQFF.